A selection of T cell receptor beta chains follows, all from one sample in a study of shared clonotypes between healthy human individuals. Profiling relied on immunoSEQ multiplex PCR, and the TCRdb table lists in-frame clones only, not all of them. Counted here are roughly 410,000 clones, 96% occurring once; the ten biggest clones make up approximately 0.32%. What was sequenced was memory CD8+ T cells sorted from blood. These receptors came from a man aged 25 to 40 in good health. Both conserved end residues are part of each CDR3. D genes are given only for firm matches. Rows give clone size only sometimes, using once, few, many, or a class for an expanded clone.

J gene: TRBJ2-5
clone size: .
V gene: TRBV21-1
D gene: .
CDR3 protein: CASSNRGWYQETQYF
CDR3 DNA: TGTGCCAGCAGCAATAGAGGGTGGTACCAAGAGACCCAGTACTTC

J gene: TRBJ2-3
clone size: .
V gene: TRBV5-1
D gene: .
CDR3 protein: CASSLEVKTGDTQYF
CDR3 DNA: TGCGCCAGCAGCTTGGAGGTTAAAACCGGGGATACGCAGTATTTT

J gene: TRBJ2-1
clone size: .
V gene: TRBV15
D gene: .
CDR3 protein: CATSRGPGDGQFF
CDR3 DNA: TGTGCCACCAGCAGGGGACCAGGGGACGGGCAGTTCTTC

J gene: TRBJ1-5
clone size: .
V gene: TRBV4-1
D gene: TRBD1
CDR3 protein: CASSQDRGGGNQPQHF
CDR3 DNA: TGCGCCAGCAGCCAAGACAGGGGGGGCGGCAATCAGCCCCAGCATTTT

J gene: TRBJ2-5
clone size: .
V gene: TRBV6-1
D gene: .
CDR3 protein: CASTWGQETQYF
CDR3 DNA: TGTGCCAGCACTTGGGGCCAAGAGACCCAGTACTTC

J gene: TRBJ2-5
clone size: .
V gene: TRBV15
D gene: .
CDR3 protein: CATSRASSWGAGFQETQYF
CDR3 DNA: TGTGCCACCAGCAGAGCCTCATCGTGGGGGGCAGGATTTCAAGAGACCCAGTACTTC

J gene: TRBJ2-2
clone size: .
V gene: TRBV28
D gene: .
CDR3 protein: CASSFSGRNTGELFF
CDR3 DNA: TGTGCCAGCAGTTTCTCCGGGAGGAACACCGGGGAGCTGTTTTTT

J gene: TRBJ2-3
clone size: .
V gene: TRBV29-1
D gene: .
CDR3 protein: CSALIGLGTDTQYF
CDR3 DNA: TGCAGCGCGTTAATAGGGCTTGGCACAGATACGCAGTATTTT

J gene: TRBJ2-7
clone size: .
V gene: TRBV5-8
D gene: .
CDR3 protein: CASSLGKYEQYF
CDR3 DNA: TGTGCCAGCAGCTTGGGGAAATACGAGCAGTACTTC

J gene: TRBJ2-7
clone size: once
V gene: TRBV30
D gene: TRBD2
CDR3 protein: CAWSPPSGRLLYEQYF
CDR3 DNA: TGTGCCTGGAGCCCCCCTAGCGGGAGGCTACTCTACGAGCAGTACTTC

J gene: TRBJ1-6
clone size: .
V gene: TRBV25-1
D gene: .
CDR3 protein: CASSEYNMGNSPLHF
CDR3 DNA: TGTGCCAGCAGTGAATACAACATGGGAAATTCACCCCTCCACTTT

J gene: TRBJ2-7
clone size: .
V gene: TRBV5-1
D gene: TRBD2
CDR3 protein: CASSLSGSSYEQYF
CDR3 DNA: TGCGCCAGCAGCTTAAGCGGGAGCTCCTACGAGCAGTACTTC

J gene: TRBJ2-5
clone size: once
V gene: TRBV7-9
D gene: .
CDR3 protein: CASSWAGGAETQYF
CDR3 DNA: TGTGCCAGCAGCTGGGCGGGCGGGGCGGAGACCCAGTACTTC

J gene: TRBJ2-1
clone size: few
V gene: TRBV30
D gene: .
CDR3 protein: CAWIRAYNEQFF
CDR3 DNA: TGTGCCTGGATTAGGGCCTACAATGAGCAGTTCTTC

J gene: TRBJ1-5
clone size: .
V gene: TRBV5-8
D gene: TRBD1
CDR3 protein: CASSPDRVYSNQPQHF
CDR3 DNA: TGTGCCAGCAGCCCGGACAGGGTATATAGCAATCAGCCCCAGCATTTT

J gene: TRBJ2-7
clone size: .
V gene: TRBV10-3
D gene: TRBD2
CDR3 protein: CAVSGKAAYEQYF
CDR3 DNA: TGTGCCGTTAGCGGGAAAGCAGCCTACGAGCAGTACTTC

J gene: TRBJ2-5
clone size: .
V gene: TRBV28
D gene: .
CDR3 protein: CASRSTGRETQYF
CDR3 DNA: TGTGCCAGCAGATCGACAGGACGGGAGACCCAGTACTTC

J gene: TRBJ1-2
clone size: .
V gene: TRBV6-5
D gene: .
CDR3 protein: CASSYGRWSGYTF
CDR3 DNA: TGTGCCAGCAGTTACGGACGGTGGAGTGGCTACACCTTC

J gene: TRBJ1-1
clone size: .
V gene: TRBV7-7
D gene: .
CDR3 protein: CASSLGQNTEAFF
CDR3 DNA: TGTGCTAGCAGCTTAGGACAGAACACTGAAGCTTTCTTT

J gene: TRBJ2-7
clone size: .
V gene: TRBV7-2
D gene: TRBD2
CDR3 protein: CASSVPGLAGAEQYF
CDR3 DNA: TGTGCCAGCAGCGTCCCGGGACTAGCGGGAGCCGAGCAGTACTTC

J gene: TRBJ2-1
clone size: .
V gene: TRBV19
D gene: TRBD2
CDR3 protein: CASSILAGGSSYNEQFF
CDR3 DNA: TGTGCCAGTAGTATACTAGCGGGAGGGAGCTCCTACAATGAGCAGTTCTTC

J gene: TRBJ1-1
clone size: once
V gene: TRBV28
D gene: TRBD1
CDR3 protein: CASATQDRRNTEAFF
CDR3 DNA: TGTGCCAGCGCAACACAGGACAGGCGAAACACTGAAGCTTTCTTT

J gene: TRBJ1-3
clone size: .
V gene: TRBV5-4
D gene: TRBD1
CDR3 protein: CASSNRDRANTIYF
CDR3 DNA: TGTGCCAGCAGCAACCGGGACAGGGCCAACACCATATATTTT

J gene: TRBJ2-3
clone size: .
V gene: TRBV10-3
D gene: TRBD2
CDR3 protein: CAISESGLAGGTDTQYF
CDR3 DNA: TGTGCCATCAGTGAGTCGGGACTAGCGGGAGGCACAGATACGCAGTATTTT

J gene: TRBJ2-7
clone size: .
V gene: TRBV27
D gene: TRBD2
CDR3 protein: CASSLGTSAYEQYF
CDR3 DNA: TGTGCCAGCAGTTTAGGGACTAGCGCCTACGAGCAGTACTTC

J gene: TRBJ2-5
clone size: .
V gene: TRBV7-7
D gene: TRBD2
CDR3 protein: CASSLGGRETQYF
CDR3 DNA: TGTGCTAGCAGCCTCGGGGGGAGAGAGACCCAGTACTTC

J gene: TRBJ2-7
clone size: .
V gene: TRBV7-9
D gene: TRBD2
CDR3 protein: CASSSPGLAYEQYF
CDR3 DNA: TGTGCCAGCAGTTCACCGGGACTAGCCTACGAGCAGTACTTC

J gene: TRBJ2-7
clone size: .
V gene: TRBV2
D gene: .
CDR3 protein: CASINLVDSTTYEQYF
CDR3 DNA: TGTGCCAGCATTAACCTGGTGGATAGCACCACCTACGAGCAGTACTTC

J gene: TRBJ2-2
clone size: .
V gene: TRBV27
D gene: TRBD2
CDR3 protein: CASRLSSTSGRGTGELFF
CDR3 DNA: TGTGCCAGCAGATTATCCTCGACTAGCGGGAGAGGGACCGGGGAGCTGTTTTTT

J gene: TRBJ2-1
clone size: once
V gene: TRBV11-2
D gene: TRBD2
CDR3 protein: CASSASGRAGNEQFF
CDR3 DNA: TGTGCCAGCAGTGCTAGCGGGAGGGCGGGGAATGAGCAGTTCTTC

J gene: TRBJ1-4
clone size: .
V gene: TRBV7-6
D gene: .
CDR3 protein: CASRDNERLFF
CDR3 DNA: TGTGCCAGTAGGGACAATGAAAGACTGTTTTTT

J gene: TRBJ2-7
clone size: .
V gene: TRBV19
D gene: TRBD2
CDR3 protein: CASSPLAGDEQYF
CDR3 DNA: TGTGCCAGTAGTCCACTAGCGGGGGACGAGCAGTACTTC

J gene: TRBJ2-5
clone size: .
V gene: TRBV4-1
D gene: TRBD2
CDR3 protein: CASSQEQLAGGEETQYF
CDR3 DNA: TGCGCCAGCAGCCAAGAGCAACTAGCGGGAGGGGAAGAGACCCAGTACTTC

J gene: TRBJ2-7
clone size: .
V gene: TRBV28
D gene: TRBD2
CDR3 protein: CASSLVVLAGDEQYF
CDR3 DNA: TGTGCCAGCAGTTTGGTAGTCCTAGCGGGAGACGAGCAGTACTTC

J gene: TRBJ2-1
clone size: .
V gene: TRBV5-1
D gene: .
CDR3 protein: CASRLARSNEQFF
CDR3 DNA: TGCGCCAGCAGGCTAGCTAGAAGTAATGAGCAGTTCTTC

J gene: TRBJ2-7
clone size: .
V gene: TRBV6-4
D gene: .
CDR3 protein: CASGEQYF
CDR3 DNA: TGTGCCAGCGGGGAGCAGTACTTC

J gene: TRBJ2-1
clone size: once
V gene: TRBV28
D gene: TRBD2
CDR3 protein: CASRRREGYNEQFF
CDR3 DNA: TGTGCCAGCAGGAGAAGGGAGGGCTACAATGAGCAGTTCTTC

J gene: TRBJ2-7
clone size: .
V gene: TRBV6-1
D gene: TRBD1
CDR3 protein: CASRALSGGRGEQYF
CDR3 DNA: TGTGCCAGCAGAGCCCTGTCAGGGGGCCGTGGAGAGCAGTACTTC

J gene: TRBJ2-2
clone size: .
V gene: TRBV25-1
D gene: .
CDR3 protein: CASRSAGNTGELFF
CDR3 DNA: TGTGCCAGCAGATCCGCAGGCAACACCGGGGAGCTGTTTTTT

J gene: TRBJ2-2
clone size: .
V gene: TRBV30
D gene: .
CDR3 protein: CAWSEYNTGELFF
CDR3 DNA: TGTGCCTGGAGTGAATACAACACCGGGGAGCTGTTTTTT

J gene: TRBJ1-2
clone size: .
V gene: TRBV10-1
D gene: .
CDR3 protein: CASSDKNYGYTF
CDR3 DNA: TGCGCCAGCAGTGACAAAAACTATGGCTACACCTTC

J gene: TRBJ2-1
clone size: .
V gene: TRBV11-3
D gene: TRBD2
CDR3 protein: CASSLGFGTSGNEQFF
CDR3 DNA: TGTGCCAGCAGCTTAGGGTTCGGGACTAGCGGCAATGAGCAGTTCTTC

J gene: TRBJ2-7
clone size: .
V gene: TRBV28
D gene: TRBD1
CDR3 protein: CASAGQGSKSLSYEQYF
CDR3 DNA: TGTGCCAGCGCGGGACAGGGAAGCAAATCTTTGTCCTACGAGCAGTACTTC

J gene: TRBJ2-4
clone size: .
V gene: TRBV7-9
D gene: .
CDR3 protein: CASSLALALAKNIQYF
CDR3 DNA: TGTGCCAGCAGCTTAGCGCTAGCGCTAGCCAAAAACATTCAGTACTTC

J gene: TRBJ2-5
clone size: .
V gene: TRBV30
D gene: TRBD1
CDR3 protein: CAWSGTGFQETQYF
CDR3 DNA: TGTGCCTGGAGTGGGACAGGGTTCCAAGAGACCCAGTACTTC

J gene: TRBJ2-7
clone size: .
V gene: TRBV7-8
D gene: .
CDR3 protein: CASLQGYEQYF
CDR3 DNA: TGTGCCAGCTTGCAGGGCTACGAGCAGTACTTC

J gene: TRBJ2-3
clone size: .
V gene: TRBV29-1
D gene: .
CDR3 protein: CSVDGALTDTQYF
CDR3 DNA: TGCAGCGTTGATGGGGCCCTCACAGATACGCAGTATTTT

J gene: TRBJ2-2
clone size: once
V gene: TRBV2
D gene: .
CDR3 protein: CASSEANTGELFF
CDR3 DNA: TGTGCCAGCAGTGAGGCGAACACCGGGGAGCTGTTTTTT

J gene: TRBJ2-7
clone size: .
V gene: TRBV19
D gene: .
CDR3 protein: CASSSGGIGLYEQYF
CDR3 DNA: TGTGCCAGTAGTAGCGGTGGGATTGGCCTCTACGAGCAGTACTTC

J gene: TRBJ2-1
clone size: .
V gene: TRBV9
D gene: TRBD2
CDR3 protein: CASSATSGVTNEQFF
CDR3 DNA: TGTGCCAGCAGCGCGACTAGCGGGGTTACCAATGAGCAGTTCTTC